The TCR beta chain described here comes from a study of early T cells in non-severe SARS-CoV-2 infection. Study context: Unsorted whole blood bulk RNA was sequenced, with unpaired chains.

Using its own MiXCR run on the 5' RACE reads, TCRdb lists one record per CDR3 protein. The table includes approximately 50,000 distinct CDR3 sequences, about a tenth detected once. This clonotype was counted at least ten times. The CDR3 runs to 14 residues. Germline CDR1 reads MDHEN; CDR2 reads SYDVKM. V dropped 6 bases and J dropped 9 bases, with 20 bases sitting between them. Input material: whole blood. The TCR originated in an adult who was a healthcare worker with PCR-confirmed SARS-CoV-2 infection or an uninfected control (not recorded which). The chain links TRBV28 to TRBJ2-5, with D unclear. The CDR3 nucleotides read TGTGCCAGCAGCCCTGGCTGGCGGATTCGTTCCCAGTACTTC. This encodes CASSPGWRIRSQYF.